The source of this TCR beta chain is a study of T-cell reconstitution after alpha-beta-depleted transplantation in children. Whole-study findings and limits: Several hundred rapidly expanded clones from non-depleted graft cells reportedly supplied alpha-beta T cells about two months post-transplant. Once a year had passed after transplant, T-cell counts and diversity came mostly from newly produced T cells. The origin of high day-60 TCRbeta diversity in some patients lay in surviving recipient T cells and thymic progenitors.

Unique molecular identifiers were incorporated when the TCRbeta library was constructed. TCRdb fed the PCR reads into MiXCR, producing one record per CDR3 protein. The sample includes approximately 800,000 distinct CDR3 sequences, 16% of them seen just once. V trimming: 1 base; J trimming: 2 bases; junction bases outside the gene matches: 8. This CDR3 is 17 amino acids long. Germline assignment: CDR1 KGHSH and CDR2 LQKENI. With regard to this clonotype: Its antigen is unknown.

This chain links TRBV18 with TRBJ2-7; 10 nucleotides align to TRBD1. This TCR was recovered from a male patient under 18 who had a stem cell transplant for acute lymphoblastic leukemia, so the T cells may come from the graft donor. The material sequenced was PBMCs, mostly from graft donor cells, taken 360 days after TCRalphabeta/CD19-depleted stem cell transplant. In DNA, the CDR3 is TGTGCCAGCTCACCACTGTCCGGGACAGGGGCCCCCTACGAGCAGTACTTC. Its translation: CASSPLSGTGAPYEQYF. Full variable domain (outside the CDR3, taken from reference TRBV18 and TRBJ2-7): NAGVMQNPRHLVRRRGQEARLRCSPMKGHSHVYWYRQLPEEGLKFMVYLQKENIIDESGMPKERFSAEFPKEGPSILRIQQVVRGDSAAYFCASSPLSGTGAPYEQYFGPGTRLTVT.